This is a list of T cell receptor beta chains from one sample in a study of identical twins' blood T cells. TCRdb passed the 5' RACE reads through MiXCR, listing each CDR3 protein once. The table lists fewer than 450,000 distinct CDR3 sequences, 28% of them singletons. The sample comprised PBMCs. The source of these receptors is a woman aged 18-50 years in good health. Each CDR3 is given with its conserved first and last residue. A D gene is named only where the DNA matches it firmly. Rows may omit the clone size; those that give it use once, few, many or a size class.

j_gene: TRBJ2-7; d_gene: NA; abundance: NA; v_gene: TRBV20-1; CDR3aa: CSAGPAYEQYF; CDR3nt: TGCAGTGCCGGACCTGCCTACGAGCAGTACTTC
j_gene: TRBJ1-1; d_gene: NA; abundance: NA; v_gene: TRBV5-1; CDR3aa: CASSTPAPNTEAFF; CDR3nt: TGCGCCAGCAGCACGCCGGCACCGAACACTGAAGCTTTCTTT
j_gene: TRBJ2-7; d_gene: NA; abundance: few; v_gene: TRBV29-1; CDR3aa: CSANGPAYEQYF; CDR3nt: TGCAGCGCGAACGGACCTGCCTACGAGCAGTACTTC
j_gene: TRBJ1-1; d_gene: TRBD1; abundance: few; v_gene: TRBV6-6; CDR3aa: CASSPNPGTGDTEAFF; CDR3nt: TGTGCCAGCAGCCCTAATCCCGGGACAGGGGACACTGAAGCTTTCTTT
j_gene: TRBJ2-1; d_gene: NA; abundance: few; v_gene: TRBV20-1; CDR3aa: CSALMRPTNEQFF; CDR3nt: TGCAGTGCTTTAATGAGACCGACCAATGAGCAGTTCTTC
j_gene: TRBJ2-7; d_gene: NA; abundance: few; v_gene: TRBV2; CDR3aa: CASSVTGQYF; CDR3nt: TGTGCCAGCAGTGTTACGGGGCAGTACTTC
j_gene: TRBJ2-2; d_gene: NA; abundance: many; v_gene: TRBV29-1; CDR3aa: CSVDRGNTGELFF; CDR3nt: TGCAGCGTTGACAGGGGGAACACCGGGGAGCTGTTTTTT
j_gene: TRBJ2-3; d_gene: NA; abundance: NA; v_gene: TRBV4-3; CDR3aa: CASSHSYGPEVGDTQYF; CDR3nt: TGCGCCAGCAGCCATTCATATGGCCCAGAGGTAGGAGATACGCAGTATTTT
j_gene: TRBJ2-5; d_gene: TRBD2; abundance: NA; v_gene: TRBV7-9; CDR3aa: CASNQRLAQETQYF; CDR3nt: TGTGCCAGCAACCAAAGACTAGCGCAAGAGACCCAGTACTTC
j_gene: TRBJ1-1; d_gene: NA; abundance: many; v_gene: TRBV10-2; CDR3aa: CASNFGGWTEAFF; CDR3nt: TGCGCCAGCAATTTCGGGGGTTGGACTGAAGCTTTCTTT
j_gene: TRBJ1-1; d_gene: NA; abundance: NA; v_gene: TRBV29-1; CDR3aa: CSTKDRLVSEAFF; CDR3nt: TGCAGTACCAAAGACAGACTGGTCTCTGAAGCTTTCTTT
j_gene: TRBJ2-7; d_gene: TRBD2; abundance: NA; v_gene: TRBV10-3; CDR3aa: CAISDPGTSGTYEQYF; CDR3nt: TGTGCCATCAGTGACCCCGGGACTAGCGGAACCTACGAGCAGTACTTC
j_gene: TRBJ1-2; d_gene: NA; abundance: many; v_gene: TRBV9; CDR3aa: CASRDGVYGYTF; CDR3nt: TGTGCCAGCCGGGACGGGGTTTATGGCTACACCTTC
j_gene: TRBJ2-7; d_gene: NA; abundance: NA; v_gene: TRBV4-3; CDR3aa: CASSQAGGSTYEQYF; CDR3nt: TGCGCCAGCAGCCAAGCTGGCGGATCTACCTACGAGCAGTACTTC
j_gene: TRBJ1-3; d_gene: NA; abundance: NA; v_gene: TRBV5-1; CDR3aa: CASSLDNYAGNTIYF; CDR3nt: TGCGCCAGCAGCTTGGACAACTACGCTGGAAACACCATATATTTT
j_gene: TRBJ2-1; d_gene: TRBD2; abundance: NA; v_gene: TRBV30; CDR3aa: CAWSVILAGYNEQFF; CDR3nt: TGTGCCTGGAGTGTAATACTAGCGGGCTACAATGAGCAGTTCTTC
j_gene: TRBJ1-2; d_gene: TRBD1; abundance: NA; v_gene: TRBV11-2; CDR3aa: CASSPRTGGDGYTF; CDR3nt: TGTGCCAGCAGCCCTCGGACAGGGGGAGATGGCTACACCTTC
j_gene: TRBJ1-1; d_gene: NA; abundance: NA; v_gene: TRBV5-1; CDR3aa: CASSLDLQDRNTEAFF; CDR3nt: TGCGCCAGCAGCTTGGACCTTCAGGACAGGAACACTGAAGCTTTCTTT
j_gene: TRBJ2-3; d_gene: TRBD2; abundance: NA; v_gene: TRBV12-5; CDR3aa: CASGFAAGVSDTQYF; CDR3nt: TGTGCTAGTGGTTTTGCGGCGGGAGTTTCAGATACGCAGTATTTT
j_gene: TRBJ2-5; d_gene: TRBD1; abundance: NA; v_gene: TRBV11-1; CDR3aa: CASSMGQGWETQYF; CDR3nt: TGTGCCAGCAGCATGGGACAGGGATGGGAGACCCAGTACTTC
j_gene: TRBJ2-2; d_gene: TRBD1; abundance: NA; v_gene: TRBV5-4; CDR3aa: CASSLDRGRKTGELFF; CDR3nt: TGTGCCAGCAGCTTGGACAGGGGGCGAAAGACCGGGGAGCTGTTTTTT
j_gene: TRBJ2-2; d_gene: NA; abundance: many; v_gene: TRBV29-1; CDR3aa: CSVGWQNTGELFF; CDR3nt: TGCAGCGTTGGATGGCAGAACACCGGGGAGCTGTTTTTT
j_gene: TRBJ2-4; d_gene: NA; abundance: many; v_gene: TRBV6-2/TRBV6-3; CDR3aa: CASSYSRPRVLNIQYF; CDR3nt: TGTGCCAGCAGTTACTCACGACCGCGGGTCTTAAACATTCAGTACTTC
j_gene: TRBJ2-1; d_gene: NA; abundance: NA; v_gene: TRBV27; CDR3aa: CASSPQGVRNEQFF; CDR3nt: TGTGCCAGCAGTCCACAGGGAGTTAGGAATGAGCAGTTCTTC
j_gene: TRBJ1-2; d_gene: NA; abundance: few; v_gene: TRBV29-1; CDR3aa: CSVEGQASNYGYTF; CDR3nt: TGCAGCGTTGAAGGCCAGGCGTCTAACTATGGCTACACCTTC
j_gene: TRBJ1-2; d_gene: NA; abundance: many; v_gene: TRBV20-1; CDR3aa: CSARDGGRDYGYTF; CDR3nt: TGCAGTGCTAGAGATGGGGGGAGGGACTATGGCTACACCTTC
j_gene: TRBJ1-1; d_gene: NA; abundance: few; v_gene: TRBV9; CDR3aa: CASSQTPRGTEAFF; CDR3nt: TGTGCCAGCAGCCAAACACCGAGGGGGACTGAAGCTTTCTTT
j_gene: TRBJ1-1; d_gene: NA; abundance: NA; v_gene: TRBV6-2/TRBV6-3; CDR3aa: CASSVRPNTEAFF; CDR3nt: TGTGCCAGCAGTGTAAGACCGAACACTGAAGCTTTCTTT
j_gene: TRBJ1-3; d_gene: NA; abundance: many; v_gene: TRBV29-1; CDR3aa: CSASVLGNTIYF; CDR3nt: TGCAGCGCCAGTGTTCTCGGAAACACCATATATTTT
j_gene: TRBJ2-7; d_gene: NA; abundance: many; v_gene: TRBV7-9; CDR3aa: CASSLRSRERGVDEQYF; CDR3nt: TGTGCCAGCAGCTTACGGAGTCGGGAGAGGGGGGTTGACGAGCAGTACTTC
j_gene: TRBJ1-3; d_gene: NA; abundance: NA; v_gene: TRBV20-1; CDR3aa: CSARSRGTGNTIYF; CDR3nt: TGCAGTGCTAGGTCGCGAGGGACTGGAAACACCATATATTTT
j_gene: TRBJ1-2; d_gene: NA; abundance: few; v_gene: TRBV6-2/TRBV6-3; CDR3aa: CASSSTSPGYTF; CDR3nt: TGTGCCAGCAGTTCCACATCGCCGGGCTACACCTTC
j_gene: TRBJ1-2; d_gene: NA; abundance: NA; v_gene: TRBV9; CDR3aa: CASSPGHPSRNYGYTF; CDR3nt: TGTGCCAGCAGCCCCGGACACCCAAGTAGGAACTATGGCTACACCTTC
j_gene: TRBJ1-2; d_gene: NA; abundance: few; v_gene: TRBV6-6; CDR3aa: CASSYPGLYGYTF; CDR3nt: TGTGCCAGCAGTTACCCCGGCCTCTATGGCTACACCTTC
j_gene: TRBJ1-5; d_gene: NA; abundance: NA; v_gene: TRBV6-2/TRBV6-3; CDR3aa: CASSYSIPDNQPQHF; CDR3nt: TGTGCCAGCAGTTACTCGATTCCCGACAATCAGCCCCAGCATTTT
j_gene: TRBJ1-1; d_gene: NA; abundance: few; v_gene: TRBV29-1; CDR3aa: CSARNREITTEAFF; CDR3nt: TGCAGCGCCAGAAATAGGGAAATCACCACTGAAGCTTTCTTT
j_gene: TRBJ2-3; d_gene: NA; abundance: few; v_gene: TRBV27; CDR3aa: CASRLALASTDTQYF; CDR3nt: TGTGCCAGCCGTTTGGCCTTGGCCAGCACAGATACGCAGTATTTT
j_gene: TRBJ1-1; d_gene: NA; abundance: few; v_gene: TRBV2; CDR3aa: CASLSYIRDTEAFF; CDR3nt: TGTGCCAGCCTTAGCTATATTCGGGACACTGAAGCTTTCTTT
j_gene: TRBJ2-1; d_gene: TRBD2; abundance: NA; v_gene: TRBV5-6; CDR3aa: CASSWALAGSYNEQFF; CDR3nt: TGTGCCAGCAGCTGGGCACTAGCGGGATCATACAATGAGCAGTTCTTC
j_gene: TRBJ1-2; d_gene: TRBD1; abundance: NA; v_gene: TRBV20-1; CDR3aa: CSARDPGQGTFGYTF; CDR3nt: TGCAGTGCTAGAGATCCCGGACAGGGGACGTTTGGCTACACCTTC
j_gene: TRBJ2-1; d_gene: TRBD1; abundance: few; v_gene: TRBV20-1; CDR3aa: CSASLLNRGNEQFF; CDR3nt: TGCAGTGCTAGCTTACTAAACAGGGGTAATGAGCAGTTCTTC
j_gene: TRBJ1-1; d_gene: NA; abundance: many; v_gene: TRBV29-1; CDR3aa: CSVVRNTEAFF; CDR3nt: TGCAGCGTTGTAAGGAACACTGAAGCTTTCTTT
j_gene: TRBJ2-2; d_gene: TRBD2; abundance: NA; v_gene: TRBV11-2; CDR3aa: CASSGLAGNTGELFF; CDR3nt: TGTGCCAGCAGTGGCCTAGCGGGGAACACCGGGGAGCTGTTTTTT